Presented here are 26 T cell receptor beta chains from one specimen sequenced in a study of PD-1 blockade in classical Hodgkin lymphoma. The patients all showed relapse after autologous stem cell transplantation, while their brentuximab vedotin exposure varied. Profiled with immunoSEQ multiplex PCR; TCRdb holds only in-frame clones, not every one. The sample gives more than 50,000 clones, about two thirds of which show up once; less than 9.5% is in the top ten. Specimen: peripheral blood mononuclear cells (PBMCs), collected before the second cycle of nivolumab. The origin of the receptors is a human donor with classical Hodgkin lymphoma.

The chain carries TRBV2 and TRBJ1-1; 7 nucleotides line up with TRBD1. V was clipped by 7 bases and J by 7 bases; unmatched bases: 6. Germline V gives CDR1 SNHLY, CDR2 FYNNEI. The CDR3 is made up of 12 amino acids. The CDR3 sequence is CASMNRGNEAFF. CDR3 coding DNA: TGTGCCAGCATGAACAGGGGCAATGAAGCTTTCTTT.

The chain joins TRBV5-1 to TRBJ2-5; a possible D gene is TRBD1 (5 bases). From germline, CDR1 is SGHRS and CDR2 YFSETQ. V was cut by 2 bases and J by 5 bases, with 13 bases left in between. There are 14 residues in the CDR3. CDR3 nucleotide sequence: TGCGCCAGCAGCTTATCAGGGATTAGTGAGACCCAGTACTTC. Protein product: CASSLSGISETQYF. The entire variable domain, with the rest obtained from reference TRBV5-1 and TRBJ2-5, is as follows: KAGVTQTPRYLIKTRGQQVTLSCSPISGHRSVSWYQQTPGQGLQFLFEYFSETQRNKGNFPGRFSGRQFSNSRSEMNVSTLELGDSALYLCASSLSGISETQYFGPGTRLLVL.

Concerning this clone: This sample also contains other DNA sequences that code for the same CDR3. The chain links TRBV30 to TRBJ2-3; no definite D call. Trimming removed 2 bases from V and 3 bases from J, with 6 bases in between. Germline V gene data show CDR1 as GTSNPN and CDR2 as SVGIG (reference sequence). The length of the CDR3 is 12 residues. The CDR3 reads CAWSPSTDTQYF. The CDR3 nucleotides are TGTGCCTGGAGTCCTTCTACAGATACGCAGTATTTT.

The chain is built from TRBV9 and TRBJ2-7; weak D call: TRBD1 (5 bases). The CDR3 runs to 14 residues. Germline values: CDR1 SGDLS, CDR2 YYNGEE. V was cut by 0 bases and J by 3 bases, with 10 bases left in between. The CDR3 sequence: CASSVGGSNYEQYF. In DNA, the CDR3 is TGTGCCAGCAGCGTAGGGGGCTCCAACTACGAGCAGTACTTC. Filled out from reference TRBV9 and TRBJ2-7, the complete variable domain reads DSGVTQTPKHLITATGQRVTLRCSPRSGDLSVYWYQQSLDQGLQFLIQYYNGEERAKGNILERFSAQQFPDLHSELNLSSLELGDSALYFCASSVGGSNYEQYFGPGTRLTVT.

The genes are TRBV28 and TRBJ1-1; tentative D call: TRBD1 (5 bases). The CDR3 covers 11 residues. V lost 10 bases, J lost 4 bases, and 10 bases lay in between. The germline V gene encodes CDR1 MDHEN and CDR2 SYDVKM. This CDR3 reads CAIGGVTEAFF. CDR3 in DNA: TGTGCCATCGGGGGGGTCACTGAAGCTTTCTTT.

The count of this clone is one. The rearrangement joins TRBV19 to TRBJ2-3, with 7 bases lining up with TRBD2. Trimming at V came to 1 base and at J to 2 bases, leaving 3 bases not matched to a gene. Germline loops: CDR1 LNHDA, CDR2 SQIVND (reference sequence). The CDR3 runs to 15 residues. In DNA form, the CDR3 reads TGTGCCAGTAGTATAGGGGACTACAACACAGATACGCAGTATTTT. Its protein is CASSIGDYNTDTQYF.

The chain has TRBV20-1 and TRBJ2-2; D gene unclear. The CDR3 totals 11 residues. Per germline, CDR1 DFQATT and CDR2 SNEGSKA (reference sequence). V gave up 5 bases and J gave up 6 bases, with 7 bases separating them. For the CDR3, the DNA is TGCAGTGCTCTTGGGGCCGGGGAGCTGTTTTTT. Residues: CSALGAGELFF.

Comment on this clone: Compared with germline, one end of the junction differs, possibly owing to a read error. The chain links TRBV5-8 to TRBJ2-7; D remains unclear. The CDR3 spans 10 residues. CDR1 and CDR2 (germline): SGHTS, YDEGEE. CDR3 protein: CASSWRPKGF. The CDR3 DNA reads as TGTGCCAGCAGCTGGCGTCCTAAAGGGTTC.

The CDR3 spells CASSTPSGYEQYF. The CDR3 DNA is TGTGCCAGCAGTACCCCTAGCGGCTACGAGCAGTACTTC. The chain uses TRBV6-5 and TRBJ2-7, with 7 nucleotides matching TRBD2. CDR3 length: 13 amino acids. Germline-derived CDR1 and CDR2 are MNHEY and SVGAGI. Germline trimming cut 5 bases from V and 3 bases from J; bases unmatched to any gene: 4.

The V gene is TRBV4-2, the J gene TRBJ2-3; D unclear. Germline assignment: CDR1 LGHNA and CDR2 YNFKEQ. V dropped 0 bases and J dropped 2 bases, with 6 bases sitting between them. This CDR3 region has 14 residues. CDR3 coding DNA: TGTGCCAGCAGCCAAGATCCCTTCACAGATACGCAGTATTTT. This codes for CASSQDPFTDTQYF.

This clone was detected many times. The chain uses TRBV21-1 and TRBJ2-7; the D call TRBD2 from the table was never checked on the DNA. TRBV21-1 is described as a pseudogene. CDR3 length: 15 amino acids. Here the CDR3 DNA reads TGTGCCAGCAGCAAAGATACGAGGGGGGGCTACGAGCAGTACTTC. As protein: CASSKDTRGGYEQYF.

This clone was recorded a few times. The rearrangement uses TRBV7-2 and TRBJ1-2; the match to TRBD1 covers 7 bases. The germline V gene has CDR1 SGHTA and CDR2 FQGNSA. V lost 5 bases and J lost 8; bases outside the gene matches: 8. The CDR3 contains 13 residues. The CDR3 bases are TGTGCCAGCAGCCCCGACAGGGTCGGGGGCTACACCTTC. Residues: CASSPDRVGGYTF.

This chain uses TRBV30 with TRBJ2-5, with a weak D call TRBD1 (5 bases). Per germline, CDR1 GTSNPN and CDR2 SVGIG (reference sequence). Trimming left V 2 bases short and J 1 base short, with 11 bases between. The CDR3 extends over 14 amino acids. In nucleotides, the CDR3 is TGTGCCTGGAGTTTGGGGCAGTTCCAAGAGACCCAGTACTTC. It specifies CAWSLGQFQETQYF.

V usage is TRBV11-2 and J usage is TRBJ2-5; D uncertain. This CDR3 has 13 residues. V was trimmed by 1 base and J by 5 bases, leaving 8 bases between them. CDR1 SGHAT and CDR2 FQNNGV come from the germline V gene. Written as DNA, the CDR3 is TGTGCCAGCAGCTTAGGCTCTTTGGAGACCCAGTACTTC. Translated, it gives CASSLGSLETQYF. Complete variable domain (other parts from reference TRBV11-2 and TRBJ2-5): EAGVAQSPRYKIIEKRQSVAFWCNPISGHATLYWYQQILGQGPKLLIQFQNNGVVDDSQLPKDRFSAERLKGVDSTLKIQPAKLEDSAVYLCASSLGSLETQYFGPGTRLLVL.

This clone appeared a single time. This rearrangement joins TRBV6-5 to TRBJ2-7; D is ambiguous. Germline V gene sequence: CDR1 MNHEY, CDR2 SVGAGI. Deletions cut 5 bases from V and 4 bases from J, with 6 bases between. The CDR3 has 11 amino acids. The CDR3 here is CASSDFYEQYF. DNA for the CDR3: TGTGCCAGCAGTGACTTTTACGAGCAGTACTTC.

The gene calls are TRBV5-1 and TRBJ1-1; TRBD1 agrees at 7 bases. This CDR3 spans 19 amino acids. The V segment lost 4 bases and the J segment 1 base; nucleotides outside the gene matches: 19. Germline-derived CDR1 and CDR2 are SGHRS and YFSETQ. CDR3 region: CASSDSTQVWDRENTEAFF. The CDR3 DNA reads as TGCGCCAGCAGCGATTCGACTCAGGTCTGGGACAGAGAGAACACTGAAGCTTTCTTT.

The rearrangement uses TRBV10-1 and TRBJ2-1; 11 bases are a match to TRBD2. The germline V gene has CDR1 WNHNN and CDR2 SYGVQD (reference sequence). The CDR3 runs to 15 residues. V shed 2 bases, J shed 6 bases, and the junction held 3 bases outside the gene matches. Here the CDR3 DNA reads TGCGCCAGCAGTGAGGGAGGGACTAGCGGCAATGAGCAGTTCTTC. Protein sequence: CASSEGGTSGNEQFF.

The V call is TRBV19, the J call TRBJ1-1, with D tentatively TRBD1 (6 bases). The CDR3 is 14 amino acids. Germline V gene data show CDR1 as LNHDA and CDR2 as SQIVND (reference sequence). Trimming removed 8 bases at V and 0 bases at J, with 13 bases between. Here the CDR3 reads CASGPDRMNTEAFF. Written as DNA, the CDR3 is TGTGCCAGTGGGCCGGACAGAATGAACACTGAAGCTTTCTTT.

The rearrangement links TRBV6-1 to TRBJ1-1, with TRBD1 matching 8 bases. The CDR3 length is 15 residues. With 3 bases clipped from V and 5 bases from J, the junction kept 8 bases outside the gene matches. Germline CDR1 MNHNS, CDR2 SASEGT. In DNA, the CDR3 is TGTGCCAGCAGTGAGTCCCAGGGGGCGGCGACTGAAGCTTTCTTT. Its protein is CASSESQGAATEAFF.

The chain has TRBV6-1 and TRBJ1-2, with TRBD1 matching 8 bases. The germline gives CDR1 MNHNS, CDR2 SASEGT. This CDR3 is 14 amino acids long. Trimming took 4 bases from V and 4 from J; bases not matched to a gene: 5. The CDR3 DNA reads TGTGCCAGCAGTGGTCAGGGGGCTACCTATGGCTACACCTTC. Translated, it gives CASSGQGATYGYTF.

CDR3 nucleotides: TGTGCCAGCAGCCAAACTGGTACAGGTTCTGAAAAACTGTTTTTT. Its protein is CASSQTGTGSEKLFF. The chain uses TRBV6-5 and TRBJ1-4, with a tentative D call TRBD1 (5 bases). The germline V and J ends were trimmed by 6 bases and 7 bases, with 18 bases remaining between them. The germline V gene has CDR1 MNHEY and CDR2 SVGAGI. The CDR3 has 15 amino acids.

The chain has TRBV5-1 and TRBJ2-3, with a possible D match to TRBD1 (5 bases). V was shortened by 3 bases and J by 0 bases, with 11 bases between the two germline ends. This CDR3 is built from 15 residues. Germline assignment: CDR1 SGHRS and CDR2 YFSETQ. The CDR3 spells CASSSQTASTDTQYF. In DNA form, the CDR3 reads TGCGCCAGCAGCTCACAGACAGCTAGCACAGATACGCAGTATTTT.

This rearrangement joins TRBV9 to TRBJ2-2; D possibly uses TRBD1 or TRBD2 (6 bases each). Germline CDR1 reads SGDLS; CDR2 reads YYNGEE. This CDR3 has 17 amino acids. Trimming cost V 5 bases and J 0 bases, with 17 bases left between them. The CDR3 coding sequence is TGTGCCAGCAGTTCTCGGGGGCCCAGATCGAACACCGGGGAGCTGTTTTTT. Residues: CASSSRGPRSNTGELFF. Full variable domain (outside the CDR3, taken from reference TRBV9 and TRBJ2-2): DSGVTQTPKHLITATGQRVTLRCSPRSGDLSVYWYQQSLDQGLQFLIQYYNGEERAKGNILERFSAQQFPDLHSELNLSSLELGDSALYFCASSSRGPRSNTGELFFGEGSRLTVL.

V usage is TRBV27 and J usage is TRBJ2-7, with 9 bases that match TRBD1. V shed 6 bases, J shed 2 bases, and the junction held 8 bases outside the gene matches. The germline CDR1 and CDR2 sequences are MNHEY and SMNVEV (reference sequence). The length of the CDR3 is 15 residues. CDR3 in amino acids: CASSQGQGKPYEQYF. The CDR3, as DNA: TGTGCCAGCAGCCAGGGACAGGGCAAGCCCTACGAGCAGTACTTC.

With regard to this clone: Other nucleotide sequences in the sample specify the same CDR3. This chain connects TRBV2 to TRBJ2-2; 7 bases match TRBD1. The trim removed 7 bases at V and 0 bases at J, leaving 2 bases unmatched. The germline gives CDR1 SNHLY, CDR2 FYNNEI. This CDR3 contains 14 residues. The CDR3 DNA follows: TGTGCCAGCACCGGACAGGCGAACACCGGGGAGCTGTTTTTT. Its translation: CASTGQANTGELFF.

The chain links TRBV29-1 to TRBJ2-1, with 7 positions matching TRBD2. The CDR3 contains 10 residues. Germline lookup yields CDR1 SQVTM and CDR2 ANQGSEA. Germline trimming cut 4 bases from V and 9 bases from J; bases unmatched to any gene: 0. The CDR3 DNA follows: TGCAGCGTTGCGGGAGGTGAGCAGTTCTTC. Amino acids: CSVAGGEQFF.